This T cell receptor beta chain came from a study of T cell therapy after organ transplantation. Study-wide points: Lower pretherapy CD8 clonality went with larger post-therapy fold change.

Some clones are missing from TCRdb's copy, which holds only in-frame ones; the method was immunoSEQ multiplex PCR. The profile shows over 45,000 clones, roughly 93% of them singletons. V shed 6 bases, J shed 0 bases, and the junction held 8 bases outside the gene matches. CDR3 length equals 15 residues. The germline V gene has CDR1 MNHEY and CDR2 SVGAGI. Of note for this clone: No antigen is known for it.

The input for sequencing was CD8+ T cells from blood, taken before autologous CMV-specific T cell therapy. This sequence was found in a human patient who had received a solid organ transplant and had CMV disease. The chain joins TRBV6-5 to TRBJ2-7; 7 bases are a match to TRBD1. The DNA for the CDR3 is TGTGCCAGCAGAGCGTTCCGGGACAGCTCCTACGAGCAGTACTTC. Translating gives CASRAFRDSSYEQYF.